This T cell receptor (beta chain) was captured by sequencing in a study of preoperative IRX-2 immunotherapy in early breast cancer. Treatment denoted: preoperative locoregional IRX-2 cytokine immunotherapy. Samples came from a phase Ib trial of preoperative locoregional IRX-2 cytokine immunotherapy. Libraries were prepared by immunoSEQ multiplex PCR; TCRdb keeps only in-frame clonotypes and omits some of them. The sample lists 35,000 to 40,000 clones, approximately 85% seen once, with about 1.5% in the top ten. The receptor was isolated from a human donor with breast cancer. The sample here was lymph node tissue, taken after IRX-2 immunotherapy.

The CDR3 sequence is CATSVLIGNTEAFF. The DNA of the CDR3 is TGTGCCACCTCGGTATTAATTGGGAACACTGAAGCTTTCTTT. The chain is built from TRBV15 and TRBJ1-1; D gene ambiguous. The CDR3 is 14 amino acids. Looked up from germline, CDR1 is LNHNV and CDR2 is YYDKDF (reference sequence). V was trimmed by 8 bases and J by 1 base, leaving 14 bases between them.